This T cell receptor beta chain was retrieved from a study of CD8+ T cells in alopecia areata. Whole-study results and caveats: During tofacitinib treatment, many expanded lesional clones remained in scalp and blood.

This clone appeared a few times. Antigen unknown. Sample treatment: oral pan-JAK inhibitor, 5-10 mg twice daily. Reverse transcribed after extraction, RNA yielded cDNA as the sequencing template. Sequenced by immunoSEQ multiplex PCR; TCRdb stores in-frame clones only, minus some. The sample lists roughly 76,000 clones, 29% occurring once. The germline V and J ends were trimmed by 5 bases and 8 bases, with 18 bases remaining between them. This CDR3 comprises 13 residues. CDR1 SQVTM and CDR2 ANQGSEA come from the germline V gene. The specimen was CD8+ T cells sorted from blood, collected at week 4, from a patient treated with tofacitinib. The TCR originated in a human donor with alopecia areata. This chain uses TRBV29-1 with TRBJ1-2, with TRBD1 as a possible D gene (6 bases). The CDR3 loop reads CSVLTSDSRGYTF. The CDR3 DNA reads TGCAGCGTTTTAACCTCGGACAGTCGGGGCTACACCTTC.